The subject of this entry is one TCR beta chain. Its antigen is still unknown. Germline values: CDR1 MNHEY, CDR2 SMNVEV (reference sequence). The V end lost 5 bases, the J end lost 1 base, and 18 bases lay between the germline ends. The CDR3 loop spans 16 amino acids. This sample is drawn from a study of T-cell memory formation after mild COVID-19. Whole-study context: Among the donors, TCR clusters were largely specific to each donor.

TCRdb itself ran the 5' RACE reads through MiXCR, one entry per CDR3 protein. Among 140,000 to 150,000 distinct CDR3 sequences listed, around 25% were seen once. Study-wide points: A subset of responding clones appeared in pre-infection memory, suggesting cross-reactive memory joined. Later expanders leaned CD4+, whereas day 15 to 85 contracting clones were balanced CD4/CD8. Contracting CD4+ clones lay largely in CM and EM, with CD8+ ones residing in EMRA.

The sample taken for sequencing was PBMCs or a T cell subset sorted from them (not recorded which). The J gene is TRBJ2-7, the V gene TRBV27, with D unclear. This receptor was identified in an adult woman who had mild COVID-19 (a few samples of this study predate the infection). Cell type and time point are not known. Here the CDR3 reads CASSNGFYSGSYEQYF. In nucleotides, the CDR3 is TGTGCCAGCAGTAACGGGTTCTACTCAGGTTCCTACGAGCAGTACTTC.